The rows below give T cell receptor beta chains drawn from one sample of a study of T-cell memory formation after mild COVID-19. Via MiXCR, TCRdb re-called the 5' RACE reads, giving one row per CDR3 protein. The data show a few hundred thousand distinct CDR3 sequences, with more than 15% seen just once and about 22% held by the top ten. Sequencing was performed on PBMCs or a T cell subset sorted from them (not recorded which). These receptors all stem from a man between 18 and 35 years old who had mild COVID-19 (a few samples of this study predate the infection). Cell type and time point are not known. The CDR3 runs from the conserved cysteine through the conserved F or W. D genes are given only for firm matches. Only part of the rows carry a size: once, few, many, or a class if the clone is expanded.

>TRBJ2-4|NA|many|TRBV7-2
CASSLASQGRKNIQYF
TGTGCCAGCAGCTTAGCCTCGCAGGGCCGTAAAAACATTCAGTACTTC
>TRBJ1-6|TRBD1|NA|TRBV9
CASSGTGVGSPLHF
TGTGCCAGCAGCGGGACAGGGGTTGGGTCACCCCTCCACTTT
>TRBJ1-1|NA|NA|TRBV3-1
CASSRGGGNTEAFF
TGTGCCAGCAGCCGGGGCGGTGGGAACACTGAAGCTTTCTTT
>TRBJ2-5|NA|NA|TRBV5-1
CASSFSPEETQYF
TGCGCCAGCAGCTTTAGTCCTGAGGAGACCCAGTACTTC
>TRBJ2-2|NA|few|TRBV12-3/TRBV12-4
CASSLNPAGELFF
TGTGCCAGCAGTTTAAATCCCGCCGGGGAGCTGTTTTTT
>TRBJ1-4|NA|NA|TRBV7-6
CASSLNSAAEKLFF
TGTGCCAGCAGCTTAAACAGCGCGGCGGAAAAACTGTTTTTT
>TRBJ1-1|NA|NA|TRBV20-1
CSANGEMNTEAFF
TGCAGTGCTAATGGGGAAATGAACACTGAAGCTTTCTTT
>TRBJ2-5|NA|few|TRBV5-1
CASSRDSSLETQYF
TGCGCCAGCAGCCGCGACAGTTCTCTAGAGACCCAGTACTTC
>TRBJ2-5|TRBD2|many|TRBV2
CASSEGLAAETQYF
TGTGCCAGCAGTGAGGGACTAGCGGCGGAGACCCAGTACTTC
>TRBJ1-2|NA|few|TRBV20-1
CSAPLRGATF
TGCAGTGCTCCTCTTCGTGGGGCCACCTTC
>TRBJ2-3|TRBD1|NA|TRBV5-1
CASSFSGTGVTDTQYF
TGCGCCAGCAGCTTCTCCGGGACAGGGGTCACAGATACGCAGTATTTT
>TRBJ2-3|NA|NA|TRBV4-3
CASSLPSGASTDTQYF
TGCGCCAGCAGCCTCCCCTCGGGGGCAAGCACAGATACGCAGTATTTT
>TRBJ2-2|NA|few|TRBV5-5
CASSLRDPLQLFF
TGTGCCAGCAGCTTGAGGGACCCCCTTCAGCTGTTTTTT
>TRBJ1-5|TRBD1|many|TRBV7-2
CASSSYRGSSNQPQHF
TGTGCCAGCAGCTCGTACAGGGGTTCGAGCAATCAGCCCCAGCATTTT
>TRBJ1-1|NA|few|TRBV7-8
CASSRGTSMNTEAFF
TGTGCCAGCAGTCGCGGGACAAGCATGAACACTGAAGCTTTCTTT
>TRBJ1-6|NA|NA|TRBV7-2
CASSLIKPPNSPLHF
TGTGCCAGCAGCTTAATCAAACCCCCCAATTCACCCCTCCACTTT
>TRBJ2-3|TRBD2|NA|TRBV12-3/TRBV12-4
CASSDPGLAGALSTDTQYF
TGTGCCAGCAGTGACCCTGGACTAGCGGGGGCCCTTAGCACAGATACGCAGTATTTT
>TRBJ2-1|TRBD2|NA|TRBV25-1
CASSGFSGREDNEQFF
TGTGCCAGCAGTGGGTTTAGCGGGAGGGAGGACAATGAGCAGTTCTTC
>TRBJ1-2|NA|NA|TRBV20-1
CSARARQAIPNGYTF
TGCAGTGCTAGAGCTAGACAGGCTATCCCTAATGGCTACACCTTC
>TRBJ2-5|NA|NA|TRBV20-1
CSARVPTETQYF
TGCAGTGCTAGAGTTCCAACGGAGACCCAGTACTTC
>TRBJ2-3|NA|NA|TRBV2
CASSAGGGGPDTQYF
TGTGCCAGCAGTGCAGGAGGGGGGGGCCCCGATACGCAGTATTTT
>TRBJ2-2|TRBD1|few|TRBV9
CASKLDRTNTGELFF
TGTGCCAGCAAGTTGGACAGGACTAACACCGGGGAGCTGTTTTTT
>TRBJ2-2|TRBD2|NA|TRBV13
CASSLGGALALTGELFF
TGTGCCAGCAGCTTAGGAGGTGCACTAGCGCTCACCGGGGAGCTGTTTTTT
>TRBJ2-6|NA|many|TRBV3-1
CASSQGSRSGANVLTF
TGTGCCAGCAGCCAAGGCTCCCGCTCTGGGGCCAACGTCCTGACTTTC
>TRBJ1-2|NA|NA|TRBV10-3
CAISESNRLIGGYTF
TGTGCCATCAGTGAGTCGAACCGGCTGATCGGTGGCTACACCTTC
>TRBJ2-1|NA|few|TRBV4-1
CASSQDPLAVNEQFF
TGCGCCAGCAGCCAAGATCCTTTGGCGGTCAATGAGCAGTTCTTC
>TRBJ2-3|TRBD1|NA|TRBV5-1
CASSVGTGAFTDTQYF
TGCGCCAGCAGCGTAGGGACAGGGGCCTTCACAGATACGCAGTATTTT
>TRBJ2-7|NA|few|TRBV10-1
CANIPWGYEQYF
TGCGCCAACATACCCTGGGGCTACGAGCAGTACTTC
>TRBJ2-5|TRBD1|NA|TRBV5-4
CASSLGTGNQETQYF
TGTGCCAGCAGCTTGGGGACAGGGAACCAAGAGACCCAGTACTTC
>TRBJ2-5|TRBD1|NA|TRBV7-7
CASSSPAQGALGPGETQYF
TGTGCTAGCAGCTCCCCCGCCCAGGGGGCGTTGGGACCGGGGGAGACCCAGTACTTC
>TRBJ1-1|NA|few|TRBV12-3/TRBV12-4
CASSLKGGFEGPGWGEAFF
TGTGCCAGCAGTTTGAAGGGAGGGTTCGAAGGGCCTGGTTGGGGGGAAGCTTTCTTT
>TRBJ1-5|NA|NA|TRBV2
CASSDSENQPQHF
TGTGCCAGCAGTGATTCCGAAAATCAGCCCCAGCATTTT
>TRBJ1-4|NA|NA|TRBV7-8
CASSRTRPPNEKLFF
TGTGCCAGCAGTCGCACACGGCCCCCTAATGAAAAACTGTTTTTT
>TRBJ1-1|TRBD1|many|TRBV12-3/TRBV12-4
CASRGGRGVTEAFF
TGTGCCAGCCGAGGGGGCAGGGGAGTCACTGAAGCTTTCTTT
>TRBJ2-7|NA|few|TRBV6-2/TRBV6-3
CASSNTGLLLDSDEQYF
TGTGCCAGCAGTAACACCGGGCTCCTCCTTGACTCGGACGAGCAGTACTTC
>TRBJ2-5|TRBD2|few|TRBV7-8
CASSSPTLSGGAETQYF
TGTGCCAGCAGCTCCCCAACCCTTAGCGGGGGGGCGGAGACCCAGTACTTC
>TRBJ2-3|TRBD2|NA|TRBV4-3
CASSQDRGGADTQYF
TGCGCCAGCAGCCAAGATCGCGGGGGGGCAGATACGCAGTATTTT
>TRBJ2-6|NA|few|TRBV11-1
CASSGSGGLPGANVLTF
TGTGCCAGCAGCGGTAGTGGCGGGTTGCCTGGGGCCAACGTCCTGACTTTC
>TRBJ1-6|NA|few|TRBV2
CAGGGDGDNSPLHF
TGTGCCGGGGGCGGGGACGGCGATAATTCACCCCTCCACTTT
>TRBJ1-1|NA|NA|TRBV7-9
CASSLDWGPEAFF
TGTGCCAGCAGCTTAGATTGGGGTCCTGAAGCTTTCTTT
>TRBJ1-5|NA|few|TRBV7-2
CASSPEIVGPQHF
TGTGCCAGCAGCCCCGAGATCGTGGGGCCCCAGCATTTT
>TRBJ1-6|NA|NA|TRBV7-2
CASSLAHRRDWGRDSPLHF
TGTGCCAGCAGCTTAGCGCATAGGAGGGACTGGGGGCGGGATTCACCCCTCCACTTT
>TRBJ1-2|NA|many|TRBV7-2
CASSSTAGGGYTF
TGTGCCAGCAGCTCGACAGCCGGAGGAGGCTACACCTTC
>TRBJ1-1|NA|NA|TRBV7-2
CASSLRYRDDTEAFF
TGTGCCAGCAGCCTCCGGTACAGGGATGACACTGAAGCTTTCTTT
>TRBJ2-7|NA|NA|TRBV20-1
CSARDFDREGSEQYF
TGCAGTGCTAGAGATTTCGACAGGGAGGGCTCCGAGCAGTACTTC